These T cell receptor beta chains were read from a single sample in a study of OX40 agonist ivuxolimab in advanced cancers. The data were produced by immunoSEQ multiplex PCR, yet TCRdb's version contains in-frame clones alone and is incomplete. The sample has 15,000 to 20,000 clones; roughly 80% are singletons. The starting material was CD4+ or CD8+ T cells sorted from blood, obtained in a trial of the OX40 agonist ivuxolimab. These receptor sequences come from an adult with an advanced solid tumor such as melanoma, head and neck, liver or kidney cancer. The CDR3 runs from the conserved cysteine through the conserved F or W. Fields, in order: J gene, D gene, clone size, V gene, CDR3 DNA, CDR3 protein. The D gene is left open where the match is weak. Rows give clone size only sometimes, using once, few, many, or a class for an expanded clone.

j_call: TRBJ2-2
d_call: TRBD2
clone_size: -
v_call: TRBV13
cdr3_nt: TGTGCCAGCAGCTTAGGCCGAGGATTAGCGGGGCTCACCGGGGAGCTGTTTTTT
cdr3_aa: CASSLGRGLAGLTGELFF

j_call: TRBJ1-1
d_call: -
clone_size: -
v_call: TRBV29-1
cdr3_nt: TGCAGCGTTGAAGATCCAGGTACAGAAGCTTTCTTT
cdr3_aa: CSVEDPGTEAFF

j_call: TRBJ1-5
d_call: -
clone_size: -
v_call: TRBV28
cdr3_nt: TGTGCCAGCAGTCCTAGGGGAGGCAATCAGCCCCAGCATTTT
cdr3_aa: CASSPRGGNQPQHF

j_call: TRBJ2-7
d_call: -
clone_size: few
v_call: TRBV7-9
cdr3_nt: TGTGCCAGCGGTACGGGCGAGCAGTACTTC
cdr3_aa: CASGTGEQYF

j_call: TRBJ2-7
d_call: TRBD1
clone_size: -
v_call: TRBV6-1
cdr3_nt: TGTGCCAGCAGTGAAGGGGACAGGGAACCTTTGGACGAGCAGTACTTC
cdr3_aa: CASSEGDREPLDEQYF

j_call: TRBJ2-7
d_call: -
clone_size: -
v_call: TRBV7-3
cdr3_nt: TGTGCCAGCAGCTGGGACCGCTCCTACGAGCAGTACTTC
cdr3_aa: CASSWDRSYEQYF

j_call: TRBJ2-3
d_call: -
clone_size: -
v_call: TRBV6-5
cdr3_nt: TGTGCCAGCAGTTACTCGGCGGCTATCACAGATACGCAGTATTTT
cdr3_aa: CASSYSAAITDTQYF

j_call: TRBJ2-7
d_call: -
clone_size: -
v_call: TRBV28
cdr3_nt: TGTGCCAGCAGCGACAACTACGAGCAGTACTTC
cdr3_aa: CASSDNYEQYF

j_call: TRBJ1-2
d_call: -
clone_size: -
v_call: TRBV11-2
cdr3_nt: TGTGCCAGCAGCTTAGATCACTGGACAGTCGATGGCTACACCTTC
cdr3_aa: CASSLDHWTVDGYTF

j_call: TRBJ1-1
d_call: -
clone_size: once
v_call: TRBV7-3
cdr3_nt: TGTGCCAGCAGCCAATGGGGGGGCGATTGGACTGAAGCTTTCTTT
cdr3_aa: CASSQWGGDWTEAFF

j_call: TRBJ1-5
d_call: -
clone_size: few
v_call: TRBV27
cdr3_nt: TGTGCCAGCAGTCCTCGACCCGGACACAATCAGCCCCAGCATTTT
cdr3_aa: CASSPRPGHNQPQHF

j_call: TRBJ2-7
d_call: -
clone_size: -
v_call: TRBV11-2
cdr3_nt: TGTGCCAGCAGCTACGGACACTCCGAGCAGTACTTC
cdr3_aa: CASSYGHSEQYF

j_call: TRBJ1-2
d_call: TRBD1
clone_size: -
v_call: TRBV9
cdr3_nt: TGTGCCAGCAGCGTAGGACAGGGGAACTATGGCTACACCTTC
cdr3_aa: CASSVGQGNYGYTF

j_call: TRBJ2-6
d_call: -
clone_size: -
v_call: TRBV14
cdr3_nt: TGTGCCAGCAGCCTGGTTCCCTCTGGGGCCAACGTCCTGACTTTC
cdr3_aa: CASSLVPSGANVLTF

j_call: TRBJ2-5
d_call: -
clone_size: -
v_call: TRBV2
cdr3_nt: TGTGCCAGCAGTGACGGGGACGGAGAAGAGACCCAGTACTTC
cdr3_aa: CASSDGDGEETQYF

j_call: TRBJ2-7
d_call: -
clone_size: -
v_call: TRBV27
cdr3_nt: TGTGCCAGCAGTCCGCACCCGGGGGACAGAACTTCCTACGAGCAGTACTTC
cdr3_aa: CASSPHPGDRTSYEQYF

j_call: TRBJ2-7
d_call: TRBD1
clone_size: few
v_call: TRBV2
cdr3_nt: TGTGCCAGCAGTTACTCGCCGGGACAGTTCTACGAGCAGTACTTC
cdr3_aa: CASSYSPGQFYEQYF

j_call: TRBJ2-7
d_call: TRBD1
clone_size: few
v_call: TRBV5-4
cdr3_nt: TGTGCCAGCACCAGGACAGGCTTAGTCTACGAGCAGTACTTC
cdr3_aa: CASTRTGLVYEQYF

j_call: TRBJ1-1
d_call: -
clone_size: -
v_call: TRBV7-6
cdr3_nt: TGTGCCAGCAGCCTTAGCCAGGGGCTCCACTGGGAAGCTTTCTTT
cdr3_aa: CASSLSQGLHWEAFF

j_call: TRBJ1-3
d_call: -
clone_size: -
v_call: TRBV11-2
cdr3_nt: TGTGCCAGCAGCTTACAGGGGCCCCACTCTGGAAACACCATATATTTT
cdr3_aa: CASSLQGPHSGNTIYF

j_call: TRBJ2-5
d_call: -
clone_size: -
v_call: TRBV7-9
cdr3_nt: TGTGCCAGCAGTTCAGAAGAGACCCAGTACTTC
cdr3_aa: CASSSEETQYF

j_call: TRBJ2-1
d_call: TRBD1
clone_size: few
v_call: TRBV29-1
cdr3_nt: TGCAGCGTACTTCTGGACAGGCGCTACAATGAGCAGTTCTTC
cdr3_aa: CSVLLDRRYNEQFF

j_call: TRBJ2-1
d_call: -
clone_size: many
v_call: TRBV4-2
cdr3_nt: TGTGCCAGCAGCTTAATAGCCGGTAGCTCCTACAATGAGCAGTTCTTC
cdr3_aa: CASSLIAGSSYNEQFF

j_call: TRBJ2-5
d_call: -
clone_size: once
v_call: TRBV19
cdr3_nt: TGTGCCAGTATGGACAGCGGAGCGGAGACCCAGTACTTC
cdr3_aa: CASMDSGAETQYF

j_call: TRBJ2-5
d_call: -
clone_size: -
v_call: TRBV7-9
cdr3_nt: TGTGCCAGCAGCTCCTTACAGGGCGGGGAGACCCAGTACTTC
cdr3_aa: CASSSLQGGETQYF

j_call: TRBJ2-3
d_call: -
clone_size: -
v_call: TRBV11-2
cdr3_nt: TGTGCCAGCACCCCCAACGGGAAAGATACGCAGTATTTT
cdr3_aa: CASTPNGKDTQYF

j_call: TRBJ2-1
d_call: -
clone_size: once
v_call: TRBV11-2
cdr3_nt: TGTGCCAGCAGTGGTACAGCCTACAATGAGCAGTTCTTC
cdr3_aa: CASSGTAYNEQFF

j_call: TRBJ1-5
d_call: TRBD1
clone_size: -
v_call: TRBV9
cdr3_nt: TGTGCCAGCAGCTTGGGCACAGGGGGCGGGCAGCCCCAGCATTTT
cdr3_aa: CASSLGTGGGQPQHF

j_call: TRBJ2-1
d_call: -
clone_size: -
v_call: TRBV4-1
cdr3_nt: TGCGCCAGCAGCCAAGTAAGGGTCACCTACAATGAGCAGTTCTTC
cdr3_aa: CASSQVRVTYNEQFF

j_call: TRBJ1-1
d_call: -
clone_size: -
v_call: TRBV28
cdr3_nt: TGTGCCAGCACCCGAGTGGGGGCGGGCACTGAAGCTTTCTTT
cdr3_aa: CASTRVGAGTEAFF

j_call: TRBJ2-7
d_call: -
clone_size: -
v_call: TRBV7-9
cdr3_nt: TGTGCCAGCAGCCGTTTCTACCAGGACGAGCAGTACTTC
cdr3_aa: CASSRFYQDEQYF

j_call: TRBJ1-1
d_call: TRBD1
clone_size: -
v_call: TRBV19
cdr3_nt: TGTGCCAGCACGACAGGGGCTGAAGCTTTCTTT
cdr3_aa: CASTTGAEAFF

j_call: TRBJ1-1
d_call: -
clone_size: -
v_call: TRBV6-1
cdr3_nt: TGTGCCAGCAGTGAGGGTGGAGGGAACACTGAAGCTTTCTTT
cdr3_aa: CASSEGGGNTEAFF

j_call: TRBJ2-1
d_call: -
clone_size: -
v_call: TRBV13
cdr3_nt: TGTGCCAGCAGCTTAGGCCATGTCCGACATGAGCAGTTCTTC
cdr3_aa: CASSLGHVRHEQFF

j_call: TRBJ2-3
d_call: -
clone_size: -
v_call: TRBV2
cdr3_nt: TGTGCCACCGAACGCATCTCGGATACGCAGTATTTT
cdr3_aa: CATERISDTQYF

j_call: TRBJ1-5
d_call: TRBD1
clone_size: -
v_call: TRBV6-4
cdr3_nt: TGTGCCACCTCGGACAGGGGTAATCAGCCCCAGCATTTT
cdr3_aa: CATSDRGNQPQHF

j_call: TRBJ2-1
d_call: TRBD2
clone_size: -
v_call: TRBV18
cdr3_nt: TGTGCCAGCTCACCTCTATCGGCGGGAGGAGTAAATGAGCAGTTCTTC
cdr3_aa: CASSPLSAGGVNEQFF

j_call: TRBJ1-5
d_call: TRBD1
clone_size: few
v_call: TRBV4-1
cdr3_nt: TGCGCCAGCAGTCTCAGGGGGGAAAACAATCAGCCCCAGCATTTT
cdr3_aa: CASSLRGENNQPQHF

j_call: TRBJ2-7
d_call: TRBD1
clone_size: -
v_call: TRBV9
cdr3_nt: TGTGCCAGCAGTGCCAGGGGACAGGGCTACGAGCAGTACTTC
cdr3_aa: CASSARGQGYEQYF

j_call: TRBJ2-7
d_call: -
clone_size: -
v_call: TRBV2
cdr3_nt: TGTGCCAGCAGATTCAGGGACGAGCAGTACTTC
cdr3_aa: CASRFRDEQYF

j_call: TRBJ2-2
d_call: -
clone_size: -
v_call: TRBV5-4
cdr3_nt: TGTGCCAGCAGCTTGGAAGGGGCCGGGGAGCTGTTTTTT
cdr3_aa: CASSLEGAGELFF

j_call: TRBJ2-7
d_call: -
clone_size: -
v_call: TRBV5-4
cdr3_nt: TGTGCCAGCAGCTTGGGGGTCTACGAGCAGTACTTC
cdr3_aa: CASSLGVYEQYF

j_call: TRBJ1-1
d_call: -
clone_size: -
v_call: TRBV20-1
cdr3_nt: TGCAGTGCTAGATTGAACACTGAAGCTTTCTTT
cdr3_aa: CSARLNTEAFF

j_call: TRBJ2-3
d_call: -
clone_size: -
v_call: TRBV9
cdr3_nt: TGTGCCAGCAGCGTAGGAACATTTACTAGCACAGATACGCAGTATTTT
cdr3_aa: CASSVGTFTSTDTQYF

j_call: TRBJ1-4
d_call: -
clone_size: -
v_call: TRBV27
cdr3_nt: TGTGCCAGCAGTTTTTGGTCCGGGGGGGAAAAACTGTTTTTT
cdr3_aa: CASSFWSGGEKLFF

j_call: TRBJ2-1
d_call: -
clone_size: once
v_call: TRBV14
cdr3_nt: TGTGCCAGCAGCCCAGGTCCTGGTGAGCAGTTCTTC
cdr3_aa: CASSPGPGEQFF

j_call: TRBJ1-1
d_call: -
clone_size: once
v_call: TRBV2
cdr3_nt: TGTGCCATTCGGGGGGCGGGGGAGAGCACTGAAGCTTTCTTT
cdr3_aa: CAIRGAGESTEAFF